A selection of T cell receptor beta chains follows, all from one sample in a study of cytomegalovirus exposure and HLA in healthy donors. The method was immunoSEQ multiplex PCR; TCRdb's version includes in-frame clones alone and lacks a portion of them. This table holds about 130,000 clones, more than 70% found once. Sequencing input: PBMCs. The receptors stem from a human donor in good health. Each CDR3 is given with its conserved first and last residue. A D gene is named only where the DNA matches it firmly. Clone size, where shown, is once, few, many, or a class for clones that have expanded.

CDR3 protein	CDR3 DNA	clone size	V gene	D gene	J gene
CASSLVGGEYGYTF	TGTGCCAGCAGCTTGGTTGGGGGCGAGTATGGCTACACCTTC	-	TRBV5-6	-	TRBJ1-2
CASSLAGGSNQPQHF	TGCGCCAGCAGCTTGGCGGGTGGGAGCAATCAGCCCCAGCATTTT	-	TRBV5-1	-	TRBJ1-5
CASSPRTGGMNTEAFF	TGTGCCAGCAGCCCCCGGACGGGAGGCATGAACACTGAAGCTTTCTTT	-	TRBV7-9	-	TRBJ1-1
CASSHPGQLMEAFF	TGTGCCAGCAGCCACCCGGGACAGCTCATGGAAGCTTTCTTT	-	TRBV7-2	TRBD1	TRBJ1-1
CASSTPRGSTEAFF	TGTGCCAGCAGCACCCCACGGGGGAGCACTGAAGCTTTCTTT	-	TRBV7-2	-	TRBJ1-1
CASSESTLILNTEAFF	TGTGCCAGCAGTGAATCGACTTTGATTTTGAACACTGAAGCTTTCTTT	-	TRBV2	-	TRBJ1-1
CASTPGLASYEQYF	TGTGCCAGCACACCGGGACTAGCATCCTACGAGCAGTACTTC	-	TRBV6-1	TRBD2	TRBJ2-7
CASSPNEGGGNTEAFF	TGTGCCAGCTCACCGAACGAAGGCGGGGGGAACACTGAAGCTTTCTTT	once	TRBV18	-	TRBJ1-1
CASSVTQGVGWDTEAFF	TGTGCCAGCAGTGTAACACAGGGGGTAGGTTGGGACACTGAAGCTTTCTTT	-	TRBV9	TRBD1	TRBJ1-1
CASSLTFENTEAFF	TGTGCCAGCAGCTTAACATTTGAGAACACTGAAGCTTTCTTT	-	TRBV7-9	-	TRBJ1-1
CASSFSSRGANEQFF	TGTGCCAGCAGCTTTTCCAGCAGGGGGGCCAATGAGCAGTTCTTC	once	TRBV7-9	-	TRBJ2-1
CASSSTRRGLITGELFF	TGTGCCAGCAGCTCAACCCGAAGGGGCTTGATAACCGGGGAGCTGTTTTTT	-	TRBV7-8	-	TRBJ2-2
CASSFLPTATNEKLFF	TGTGCCAGCAGCTTCCTTCCGACAGCAACTAATGAAAAACTGTTTTTT	-	TRBV7-8	-	TRBJ1-4
CATSRRDRLVTEAFF	TGTGCCACCAGCAGGCGGGACAGGCTCGTCACTGAAGCTTTCTTT	once	TRBV15	TRBD1	TRBJ1-1
CASSRGSGANVLTF	TGTGCCAGCAGTCGGGGGTCTGGGGCCAACGTCCTGACTTTC	-	TRBV6-5	-	TRBJ2-6
CASSPPRGGQETQYF	TGTGCCAGCTCACCACCACGGGGGGGGCAAGAGACCCAGTACTTC	-	TRBV18	TRBD2	TRBJ2-5
CASSIDRDRRASGYTF	TGCGCCAGCAGCATAGACAGGGATCGGCGGGCTTCCGGCTACACCTTC	-	TRBV5-1	TRBD1	TRBJ1-2
CASTYAPGTGREAFF	TGTGCCAGCACCTACGCCCCGGGTACAGGGCGTGAAGCTTTCTTT	few	TRBV6-6	-	TRBJ1-1
CASSPTGQGAYNEQFF	TGTGCTAGCAGCCCCACGGGACAGGGAGCCTACAATGAGCAGTTCTTC	-	TRBV7-7	TRBD1	TRBJ2-1
CASSLPTGTSNYGYTF	TGTGCCAGCAGCCTTCCGACAGGTACTTCTAACTATGGCTACACCTTC	once	TRBV9	-	TRBJ1-2
CASTQGAYGYTF	TGTGCCAGCACACAGGGCGCCTATGGCTACACCTTC	few	TRBV6-1	-	TRBJ1-2
CASSRPSVPSYGYTF	TGTGCCAGCTCTAGACCGAGCGTGCCCTCCTATGGCTACACCTTC	few	TRBV7-9	-	TRBJ1-2
CASSKRSGGENNEQFF	TGTGCCAGCAGCAAACGAAGCGGGGGGGAGAACAATGAGCAGTTCTTC	-	TRBV7-8	TRBD2	TRBJ2-1
CASSLDIGGAWVVAFF	TGTGCCAGCAGCTTAGATATAGGGGGGGCCTGGGTTGTGGCTTTCTTT	-	TRBV11-2	-	TRBJ1-1
CASSYPGQHYVF	TGTGCCAGCAGCTACCCGGGACAGCACTATGTCTTC	-	TRBV7-2	TRBD1	TRBJ2-7
CASSFGGGMRYTF	TGTGCCAGCAGCTTTGGGGGGGGGATGCGCTACACCTTC	once	TRBV7-6	-	TRBJ1-2
CASTGALPSGGFYEQYF	TGTGCCAGCACCGGGGCCCTACCTAGCGGGGGGTTCTACGAGCAGTACTTC	-	TRBV2	TRBD2	TRBJ2-7
CASRTSGGNNEQFF	TGCGCCAGCAGGACTAGCGGGGGCAACAATGAGCAGTTCTTC	-	TRBV5-1	TRBD2	TRBJ2-1